Listed here is a single TCR beta chain. The data were taken from a study of OX40 agonist ivuxolimab in advanced cancers. Study as a whole: Mean age roughly 65 years, range roughly 23 to 79; 82.7% male. Prior anti-PD-1, anti-PD-L1 or anti-CTLA-4 therapy was allowed; around 40% had some.

Sequenced by immunoSEQ multiplex PCR; TCRdb stores in-frame clones only, minus some. The sample holds tens of thousands of clones; over 80% are singletons and the top ten take roughly 0.4%. The TCR sequence derives from an adult with an advanced solid tumor such as melanoma, head and neck, liver or kidney cancer. The sequences come from CD4+ or CD8+ T cells sorted from blood, collected in a trial of the OX40 agonist ivuxolimab.

In DNA form, the CDR3 reads TGTGCCAGCAGTTCCTTGACTAGCGGGAGTCCCTACACCGGGGAGCTGTTTTTT. This encodes CASSSLTSGSPYTGELFF. The rearrangement links TRBV6-7 to TRBJ2-2, with 12 bases identical to TRBD2. TRBV6-7 is given ORF status, its function remaining uncertain. This CDR3 comprises 18 residues. V lost 4 bases, J lost 3 bases, and 9 bases stayed unmatched.